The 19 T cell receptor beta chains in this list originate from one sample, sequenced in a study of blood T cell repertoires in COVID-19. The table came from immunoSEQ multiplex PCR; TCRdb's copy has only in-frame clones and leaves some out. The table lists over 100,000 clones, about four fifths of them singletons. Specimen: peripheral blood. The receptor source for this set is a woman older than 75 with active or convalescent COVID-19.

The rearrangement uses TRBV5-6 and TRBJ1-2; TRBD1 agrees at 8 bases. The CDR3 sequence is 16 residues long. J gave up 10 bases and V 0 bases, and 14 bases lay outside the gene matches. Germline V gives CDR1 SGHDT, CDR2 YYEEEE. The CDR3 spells CASSLEQGATIRAYTF. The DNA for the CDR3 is TGTGCCAGCAGCTTGGAGCAGGGGGCTACTATACGGGCCTACACCTTC. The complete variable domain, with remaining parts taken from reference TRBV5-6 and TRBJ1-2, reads DAGVTQSPTHLIKTRGQQVTLRCSPKSGHDTVSWYQQALGQGPQFIFQYYEEEERQRGNFPDRFSGHQFPNYSSELNVNALLLGDSALYLCASSLEQGATIRAYTFGSGTRLTVV.

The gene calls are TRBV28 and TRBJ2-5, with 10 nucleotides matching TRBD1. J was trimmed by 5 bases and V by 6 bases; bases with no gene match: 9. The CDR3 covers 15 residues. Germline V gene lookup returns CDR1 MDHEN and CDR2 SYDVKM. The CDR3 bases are TGTGCCAGCAGGGACCGACAGGGGGCGTTGGAGACCCAGTACTTC. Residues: CASRDRQGALETQYF.

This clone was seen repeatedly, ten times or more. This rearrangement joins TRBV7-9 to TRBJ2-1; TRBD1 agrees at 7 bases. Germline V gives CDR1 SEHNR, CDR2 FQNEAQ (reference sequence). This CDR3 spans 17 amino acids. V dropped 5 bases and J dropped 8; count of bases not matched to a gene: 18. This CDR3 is CASSGRRTGRLRDEQFF. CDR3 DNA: TGTGCCAGCAGCGGACGTCGGACAGGCCGTTTGAGGGATGAGCAGTTCTTC.

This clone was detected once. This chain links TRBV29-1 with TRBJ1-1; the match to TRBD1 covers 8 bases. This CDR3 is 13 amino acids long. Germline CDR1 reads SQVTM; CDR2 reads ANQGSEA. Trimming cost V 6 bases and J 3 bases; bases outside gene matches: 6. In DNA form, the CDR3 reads TGCAGCGTCAACAGGGGGTTGGACACTGAAGCTTTCTTT. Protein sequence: CSVNRGLDTEAFF.

This CDR3 reads CASNIATGDNSPLHF. Here the CDR3 DNA reads TGTGCCAGCAACATTGCCACAGGAGATAATTCACCCCTCCACTTT. This sequence joins TRBV6-5 and TRBJ1-6; tentatively, D is TRBD1 (5 bases). The V end lost 7 bases, the J end lost 5 bases, and 15 bases lay between the germline ends. The germline CDR1 and CDR2 sequences are MNHEY and SVGAGI. This CDR3 comprises 15 residues.

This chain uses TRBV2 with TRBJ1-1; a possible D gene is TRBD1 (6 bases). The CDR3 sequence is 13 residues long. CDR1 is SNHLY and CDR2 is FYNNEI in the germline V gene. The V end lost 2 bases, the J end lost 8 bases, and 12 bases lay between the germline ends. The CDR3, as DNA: TGTGCCAGCAGTGAACTCCACGACAGGGAAGCTTTCTTT. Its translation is CASSELHDREAFF. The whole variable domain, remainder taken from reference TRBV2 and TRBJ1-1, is EPEVTQTPSHQVTQMGQEVILRCVPISNHLYFYWYRQILGQKVEFLVSFYNNEISEKSEIFDDQFSVERPDGSNFTLKIRSTKLEDSAMYFCASSELHDREAFFGQGTRLTVV.

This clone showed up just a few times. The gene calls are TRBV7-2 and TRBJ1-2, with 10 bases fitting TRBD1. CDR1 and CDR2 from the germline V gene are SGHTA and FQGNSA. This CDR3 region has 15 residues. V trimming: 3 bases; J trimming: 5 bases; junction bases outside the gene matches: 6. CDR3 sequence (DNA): TGTGCCAGCAGCTTCGGACAGGGGGGAAATTATGGCTACACCTTC. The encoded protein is CASSFGQGGNYGYTF.

The CDR3 protein is CAWSVLSADTIYF. The CDR3 DNA is TGTGCCTGGAGTGTTCTTTCCGCGGACACCATATATTTT. The chain is built from TRBV30 and TRBJ1-3, with unresolved D. Trimming cost V 0 bases and J 8 bases, with 11 bases left between them. Germline V gene sequence: CDR1 GTSNPN, CDR2 SVGIG (reference sequence). The CDR3 runs to 13 residues.

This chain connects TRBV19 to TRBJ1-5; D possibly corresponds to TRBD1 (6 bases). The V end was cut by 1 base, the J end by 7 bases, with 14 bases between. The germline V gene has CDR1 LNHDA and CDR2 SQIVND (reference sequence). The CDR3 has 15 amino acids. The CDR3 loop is CASSIVPGVGQPQHF. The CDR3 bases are TGTGCCAGTAGTATAGTTCCAGGGGTAGGGCAGCCCCAGCATTTT.

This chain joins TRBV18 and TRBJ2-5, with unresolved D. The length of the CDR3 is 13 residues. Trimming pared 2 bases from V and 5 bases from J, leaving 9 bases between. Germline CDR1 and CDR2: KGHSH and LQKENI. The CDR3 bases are TGTGCCAGCTCACCAGGCGCCGGGGAGACCCAGTACTTC. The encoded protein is CASSPGAGETQYF.

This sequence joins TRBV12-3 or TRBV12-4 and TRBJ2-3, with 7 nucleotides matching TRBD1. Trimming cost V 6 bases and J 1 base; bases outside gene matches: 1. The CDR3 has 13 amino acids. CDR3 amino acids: CASSDRGTDTQYF. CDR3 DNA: TGTGCCAGCAGCGACAGGGGCACAGATACGCAGTATTTT.

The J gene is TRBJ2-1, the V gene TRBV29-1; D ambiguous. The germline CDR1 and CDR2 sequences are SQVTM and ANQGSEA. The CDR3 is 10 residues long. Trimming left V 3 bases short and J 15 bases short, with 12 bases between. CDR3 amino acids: CSVDERTPFF. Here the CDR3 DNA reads TGCAGCGTTGACGAGCGCACCCCGTTCTTC.

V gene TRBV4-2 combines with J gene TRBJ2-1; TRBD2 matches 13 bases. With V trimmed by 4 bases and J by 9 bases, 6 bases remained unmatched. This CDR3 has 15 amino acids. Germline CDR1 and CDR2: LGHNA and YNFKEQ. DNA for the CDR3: TGTGCCAGCAGCCTCGGGACTAGCGGGACTATTGAGCAGTTCTTC. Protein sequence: CASSLGTSGTIEQFF.

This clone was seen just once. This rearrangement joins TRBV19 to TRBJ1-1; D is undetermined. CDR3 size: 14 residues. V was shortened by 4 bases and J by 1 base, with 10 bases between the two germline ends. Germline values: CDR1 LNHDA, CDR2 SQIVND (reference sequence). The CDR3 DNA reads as TGTGCCAGTAGTAGGGCAGAGAGGAACACTGAAGCTTTCTTT. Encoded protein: CASSRAERNTEAFF.

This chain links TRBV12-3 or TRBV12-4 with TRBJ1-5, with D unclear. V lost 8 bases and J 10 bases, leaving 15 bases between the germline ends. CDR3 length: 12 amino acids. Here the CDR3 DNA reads TGTGCCAGCGAGTCCCCCGGGAACCCCCAGCATTTT. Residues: CASESPGNPQHF.

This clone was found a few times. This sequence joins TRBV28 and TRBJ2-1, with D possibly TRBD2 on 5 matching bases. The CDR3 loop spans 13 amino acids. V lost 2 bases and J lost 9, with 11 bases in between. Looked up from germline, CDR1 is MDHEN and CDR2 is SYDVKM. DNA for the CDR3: TGTGCCAGCAGTTTACCCGGACTCTCTGAGCAGTTCTTC. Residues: CASSLPGLSEQFF.

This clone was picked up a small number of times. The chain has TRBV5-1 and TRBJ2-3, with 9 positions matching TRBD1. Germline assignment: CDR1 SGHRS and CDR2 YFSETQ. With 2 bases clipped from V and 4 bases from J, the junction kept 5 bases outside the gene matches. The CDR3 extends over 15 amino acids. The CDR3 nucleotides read TGCGCCAGCAGCTTAGAGGACAGGGGCCCAGATACGCAGTATTTT. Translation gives CASSLEDRGPDTQYF.

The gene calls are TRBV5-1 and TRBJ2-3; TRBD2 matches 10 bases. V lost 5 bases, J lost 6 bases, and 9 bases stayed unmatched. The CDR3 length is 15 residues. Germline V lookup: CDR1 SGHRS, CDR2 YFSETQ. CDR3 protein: CASRDLAGAKDTQYF. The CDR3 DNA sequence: TGCGCCAGCAGAGACCTAGCGGGGGCCAAGGATACGCAGTATTTT.

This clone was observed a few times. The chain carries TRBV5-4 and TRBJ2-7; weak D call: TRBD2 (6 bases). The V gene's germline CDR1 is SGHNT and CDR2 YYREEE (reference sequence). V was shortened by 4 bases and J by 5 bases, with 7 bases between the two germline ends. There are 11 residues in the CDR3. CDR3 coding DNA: TGTGCCAGCAGCCGCGGGAACGAGCAGTACTTC. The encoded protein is CASSRGNEQYF. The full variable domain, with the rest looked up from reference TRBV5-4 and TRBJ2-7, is ETGVTQSPTHLIKTRGQQVTLRCSSQSGHNTVSWYQQALGQGPQFIFQYYREEENGRGNFPPRFSGLQFPNYSSELNVNALELDDSALYLCASSRGNEQYFGPGTRLTVT.